The 11 T cell receptor beta chains below come from one sample, sequenced in a study of T cell responses to AZD1222 COVID-19 vaccine. Sequenced by immunoSEQ multiplex PCR; TCRdb stores in-frame clones only, minus some. The table shows 80,000 to 95,000 clones, with around 89% occurring only once. The specimen was peripheral blood, collected on day 0 of AZD1222 vaccination. The receptor source for this set is an adult in good health.

This clone was seen a few times. The V gene is TRBV6-1, the J gene TRBJ1-5; no reliable D call. Trimming removed 1 base at V and 2 bases at J, with 9 bases between. The CDR3 loop spans 15 amino acids. CDR1 and CDR2 (germline): MNHNS, SASEGT. CDR3 protein: CASSEGGSGNQPQHF. The CDR3 DNA reads as TGTGCCAGCAGTGAAGGTGGCTCGGGCAATCAGCCCCAGCATTTT.

The rearrangement uses TRBV9 and TRBJ1-2; D might be TRBD1 (5 bases). V dropped 6 bases and J dropped 8 bases, with 26 bases sitting between them. Per germline, CDR1 SGDLS and CDR2 YYNGEE. The CDR3 is 16 residues long. CDR3 sequence: CASTGDSHRGDVGYTF. The CDR3 bases are TGTGCCAGCACCGGAGATAGTCACCGAGGGGATGTCGGCTACACCTTC. Full variable domain (outside the CDR3, taken from reference TRBV9 and TRBJ1-2): DSGVTQTPKHLITATGQRVTLRCSPRSGDLSVYWYQQSLDQGLQFLIQYYNGEERAKGNILERFSAQQFPDLHSELNLSSLELGDSALYFCASTGDSHRGDVGYTFGSGTRLTVV.

The CDR3 region is CASRGNQPQHF. The CDR3, as DNA: TGTGCCAGCAGGGGAAATCAGCCCCAGCATTTT. J is TRBJ1-5 and V is TRBV6-5; D call uncertain. The CDR3 covers 11 residues. With 6 bases removed from V and 4 bases from J, the gap between germline ends came to 4 bases. In germline, CDR1 is MNHEY, CDR2 SVGAGI.

The chain joins TRBV11-2 to TRBJ1-5; possible D gene TRBD1, 5 bases. V was clipped by 1 base and J by 4 bases, with 5 bases between them. This CDR3 region has 13 residues. From germline, CDR1 is SGHAT and CDR2 FQNNGV. The CDR3 region is CASSLGQNQPQHF. CDR3 sequence (DNA): TGTGCCAGCAGCTTAGGACAGAATCAGCCCCAGCATTTT.

This clone has only a few counts. This chain connects TRBV30 to TRBJ1-5; D ambiguous. V was clipped by 0 bases and J by 4 bases, with 16 bases between them. The CDR3 length is 16 residues. In germline, CDR1 is GTSNPN, CDR2 SVGIG (reference sequence). In nucleotides, the CDR3 is TGTGCCTGGAGTGTAGGAATGACCCCTTATAATCAGCCCCAGCATTTT. It encodes CAWSVGMTPYNQPQHF.

The rearrangement joins TRBV14 to TRBJ1-1; D gene unclear. Germline V gene lookup returns CDR1 SGHDN and CDR2 FVKESK. The CDR3 runs to 13 residues. V lost 4 bases and J lost 0, with 6 bases in between. This CDR3 is CASSLSMNTEAFF. In nucleotides, the CDR3 is TGTGCCAGCAGCCTTTCTATGAACACTGAAGCTTTCTTT. The full variable domain, with the rest looked up from reference TRBV14 and TRBJ1-1, is EAGVTQFPSHSVIEKGQTVTLRCDPISGHDNLYWYRRVMGKEIKFLLHFVKESKQDESGMPNNRFLAERTGGTYSTLKVQPAELEDSGVYFCASSLSMNTEAFFGQGTRLTVV.

The chain is built from TRBV11-3 and TRBJ2-3, with 14 bases that match TRBD2. From germline, CDR1 is SGHNT and CDR2 YENEEA. There are 16 residues in the CDR3. The trim removed 4 bases at V and 7 bases at J, leaving 7 bases unmatched. CDR3 nucleotide sequence: TGTGCCAGCAGCTCCCGACTAGCGGGGGGGGTAAATACGCAGTATTTT. This encodes CASSSRLAGGVNTQYF.

The rearrangement joins TRBV21-1 to TRBJ2-2; TRBD1 is the table's D call and was not checked against the DNA. TRBV21-1 corresponds to a pseudogene. The CDR3 contains 18 residues. CDR3 loop: CASSKAQTGEKNTGELFF. The CDR3, as DNA: TGTGCCAGCAGCAAAGCCCAGACAGGGGAGAAGAACACCGGGGAGCTGTTTTTT.

This clone appeared once. The chain carries TRBV5-1 and TRBJ1-5; perhaps TRBD1 as D (5 bases). CDR1 is SGHRS and CDR2 is YFSETQ in the germline V gene. Trimming stripped 4 bases from V and 0 bases from J, with 11 bases between. The CDR3 length is 15 residues. The CDR3 DNA reads TGCGCCAGCAGCAGGTGGGGGTATAGCAATCAGCCCCAGCATTTT. Translation gives CASSRWGYSNQPQHF.

The chain couples TRBV27 to TRBJ1-5; D not certain. Trimming took off 2 bases at V and 2 bases at J, with 13 bases between the two ends. This CDR3 is 16 amino acids long. Per the germline V gene, CDR1 is MNHEY and CDR2 is SMNVEV (reference sequence). CDR3 protein: CASSLGGMEGNQPQHF. The CDR3 nucleotides read TGTGCCAGCAGTTTAGGAGGCATGGAAGGCAATCAGCCCCAGCATTTT.

The V call is TRBV3-1 (or the pseudogene TRBV3-2), the J call TRBJ1-6; D may be TRBD1 (6 bases). V lost 4 bases and J lost 5, with 15 bases in between. The CDR3 runs 16 residues. CDR1 and CDR2 (germline): LGHDT, YNNKEL (reference sequence). For the CDR3, the DNA is TGTGCCAGCAGCCTAATACCGGGACAACATAATTCACCCCTCCACTTT. Translating it yields CASSLIPGQHNSPLHF.